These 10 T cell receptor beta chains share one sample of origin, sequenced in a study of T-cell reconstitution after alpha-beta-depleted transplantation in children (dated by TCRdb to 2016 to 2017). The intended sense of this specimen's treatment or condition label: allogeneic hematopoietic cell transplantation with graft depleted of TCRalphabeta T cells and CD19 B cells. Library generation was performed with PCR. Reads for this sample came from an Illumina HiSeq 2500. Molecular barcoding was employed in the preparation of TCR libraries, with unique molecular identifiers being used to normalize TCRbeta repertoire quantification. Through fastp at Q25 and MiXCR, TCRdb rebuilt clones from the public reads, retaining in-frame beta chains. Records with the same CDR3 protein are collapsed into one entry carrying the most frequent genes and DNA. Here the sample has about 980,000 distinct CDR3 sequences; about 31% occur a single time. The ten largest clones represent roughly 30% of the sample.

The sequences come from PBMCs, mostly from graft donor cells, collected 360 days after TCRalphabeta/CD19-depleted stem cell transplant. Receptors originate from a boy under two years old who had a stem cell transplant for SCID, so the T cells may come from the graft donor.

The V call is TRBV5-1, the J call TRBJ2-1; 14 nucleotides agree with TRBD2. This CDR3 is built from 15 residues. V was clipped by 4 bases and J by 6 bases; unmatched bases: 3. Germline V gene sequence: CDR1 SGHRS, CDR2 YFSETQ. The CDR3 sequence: CASSRGLAGANEQFF. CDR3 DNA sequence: TGCGCCAGCAGCCGGGGACTAGCGGGGGCCAATGAGCAGTTCTTC.

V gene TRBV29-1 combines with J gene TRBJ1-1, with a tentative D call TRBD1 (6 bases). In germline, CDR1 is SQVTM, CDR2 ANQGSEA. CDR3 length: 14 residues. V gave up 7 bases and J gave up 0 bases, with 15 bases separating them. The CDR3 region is CSAFQDSLNTEAFF. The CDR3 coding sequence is TGCAGCGCCTTCCAGGACAGCTTGAACACTGAAGCTTTCTTT.

CDR3 bases: TGTGCCAGCTCACCTGAGACAGGGGGCTTCGGGGAGCTGTTTTTT. Protein: CASSPETGGFGELFF. The V call is TRBV18, the J call TRBJ2-2, with 10 nucleotides matching TRBD1. Losses at the gene ends were 3 bases for V and 7 bases for J; bases not matched to a gene: 5. Germline-derived CDR1 and CDR2 are KGHSH and LQKENI. This CDR3 has 15 residues. Together with reference TRBV18 and TRBJ2-2, the CDR3 gives the full variable domain: NAGVMQNPRHLVRRRGQEARLRCSPMKGHSHVYWYRQLPEEGLKFMVYLQKENIIDESGMPKERFSAEFPKEGPSILRIQQVVRGDSAAYFCASSPETGGFGELFFGEGSRLTVL.

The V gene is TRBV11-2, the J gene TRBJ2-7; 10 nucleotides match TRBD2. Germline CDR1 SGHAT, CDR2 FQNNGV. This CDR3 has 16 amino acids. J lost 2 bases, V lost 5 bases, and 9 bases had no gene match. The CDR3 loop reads CASSTQTAGGPYEQYF. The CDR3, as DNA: TGTGCCAGCAGCACACAAACAGCGGGGGGGCCCTACGAGCAGTACTTC.

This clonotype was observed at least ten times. The CDR3 reads CASSLGGGVYNEQFF. CDR3 bases: TGTGCCAGCAGTTTAGGCGGGGGGGTGTACAATGAGCAGTTCTTC. This rearrangement joins TRBV12-3 or TRBV12-4 to TRBJ2-1; 9 bases fit TRBD2. The CDR3 consists of 15 residues. Unmatched junction bases numbered 2, after V lost 1 base and J lost 4 bases.

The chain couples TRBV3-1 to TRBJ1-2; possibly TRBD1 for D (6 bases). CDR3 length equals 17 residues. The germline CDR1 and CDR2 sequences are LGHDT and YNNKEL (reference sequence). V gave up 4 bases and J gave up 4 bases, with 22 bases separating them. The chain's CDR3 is CASSPSNQQGLRYGYTF. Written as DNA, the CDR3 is TGTGCCAGCAGCCCAAGTAATCAACAGGGTCTGCGCTATGGCTACACCTTC.

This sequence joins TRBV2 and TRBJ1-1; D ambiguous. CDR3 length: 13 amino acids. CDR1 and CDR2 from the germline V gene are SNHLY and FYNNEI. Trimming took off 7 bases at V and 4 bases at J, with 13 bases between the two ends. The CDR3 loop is CASKSGRSTEAFF. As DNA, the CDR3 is TGTGCCAGCAAATCGGGCAGGAGCACTGAAGCTTTCTTT.

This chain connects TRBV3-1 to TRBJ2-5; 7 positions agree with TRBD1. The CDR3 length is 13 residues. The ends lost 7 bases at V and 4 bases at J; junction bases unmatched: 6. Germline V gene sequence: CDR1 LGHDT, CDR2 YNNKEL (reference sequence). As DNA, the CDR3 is TGTGCCAGCACTAGGGGGCCGGGAGAGACCCAGTACTTC. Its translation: CASTRGPGETQYF.

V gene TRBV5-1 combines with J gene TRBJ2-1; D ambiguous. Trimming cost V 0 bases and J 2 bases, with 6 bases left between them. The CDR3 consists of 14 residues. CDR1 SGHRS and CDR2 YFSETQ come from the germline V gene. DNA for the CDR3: TGCGCCAGCAGCTTGGGCCCTCCCTACAATGAGCAGTTCTTC. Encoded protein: CASSLGPPYNEQFF.

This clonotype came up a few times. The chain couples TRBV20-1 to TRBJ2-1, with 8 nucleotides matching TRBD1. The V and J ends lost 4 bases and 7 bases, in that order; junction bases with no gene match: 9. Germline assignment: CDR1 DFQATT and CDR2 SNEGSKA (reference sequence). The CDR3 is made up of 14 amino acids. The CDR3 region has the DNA TGCAGTGCTACCCACGACAGGGGCAGGAATGAGCAGTTCTTC. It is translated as CSATHDRGRNEQFF.